These T cell receptor beta chains were read from a single sample in a study of liver allograft versus peripheral blood T cells. From the reads, TCRdb called clonotypes with MiXCR, one entry per CDR3 protein. The data contain about 2,100 distinct CDR3 sequences, roughly 15% of them seen just once; the ten biggest clones take up roughly 9.2%. The origin of the receptors is a human patient who had a liver transplant. Some T cells may be supplied by the graft donor. CDR3s include the opening cysteine and the closing phenylalanine or tryptophan. Each record gives: D gene, J gene, clone size, V gene, CDR3 protein, CDR3 DNA. The D gene is left open where the match is weak. Clone size is stated in some rows and not others, as once, few, many or a class when expanded.

.	TRBJ1-2	large	TRBV19	CASKRDADNYGYTF	TGTGCCAGTAAAAGAGACGCCGATAACTATGGCTACACCTTC
.	TRBJ1-4	medium-sized	TRBV30	CAWSDKGTAEKLFF	TGTGCCTGGAGTGATAAGGGGACGGCTGAAAAACTGTTTTTT
TRBD1	TRBJ2-7	medium-sized	TRBV5-6	CASSQRQGAYEQYF	TGTGCCAGCAGCCAGAGACAGGGGGCCTACGAGCAGTACTTC
.	TRBJ1-4	medium-sized	TRBV12-3/TRBV12-4	CASRRTATNEKLFF	TGTGCCAGCAGGCGGACAGCAACTAATGAAAAACTGTTTTTT
TRBD1	TRBJ1-1	medium-sized	TRBV20-1	CSASGQGGTEAFF	TGCAGTGCTAGTGGACAGGGTGGGACTGAAGCTTTCTTT
TRBD1	TRBJ1-2	.	TRBV12-3/TRBV12-4	CASSLGGGAYGYTF	TGTGCCAGCAGTTTAGGAGGGGGCGCCTATGGCTACACCTTC
.	TRBJ1-2	medium-sized	TRBV25-1	CASSPGGLDYGYTF	TGTGCCAGCAGTCCGGGGGGTCTTGACTATGGCTACACCTTC
TRBD1	TRBJ1-4	medium-sized	TRBV12-3/TRBV12-4	CASSLVLRYSTGGGTNEKLFF	TGTGCCAGCAGTTTAGTCCTGCGGTACTCGACAGGGGGAGGGACTAATGAAAAACTGTTTTTT
.	TRBJ1-5	many	TRBV20-1	CSARASGAPNQPQHF	TGCAGTGCTAGGGCGTCGGGCGCCCCCAATCAGCCCCAGCATTTT
TRBD1	TRBJ2-3	many	TRBV20-1	CSALQGSTDTQYF	TGCAGTGCTTTACAGGGGAGCACAGATACGCAGTATTTT
.	TRBJ2-2	medium-sized	TRBV5-6	CASIALNGTPNTGELFF	TGTGCCAGCATCGCGCTTAACGGTACCCCGAACACCGGGGAGCTGTTTTTT
.	TRBJ1-1	medium-sized	TRBV7-2	CASSLGGRNTEAFF	TGTGCCAGCAGCTTAGGGGGACGCAACACTGAAGCTTTCTTT
TRBD2	TRBJ2-7	medium-sized	TRBV27	CASSLDGTSGGYEQYF	TGTGCCAGCAGTTTAGATGGGACTAGCGGGGGTTACGAGCAGTACTTC
TRBD1	TRBJ1-5	medium-sized	TRBV28	CAGQGAGQPQHF	TGTGCCGGTCAGGGGGCTGGTCAGCCCCAGCATTTT
TRBD1	TRBJ1-2	large	TRBV6-2/TRBV6-3	CASTDRANYGYTF	TGTGCCAGCACCGACAGGGCAAACTATGGCTACACCTTC
.	TRBJ1-6	medium-sized	TRBV12-3/TRBV12-4	CASSTGGSRSPLHF	TGTGCCAGCTCTACGGGGGGGTCACGTTCACCCCTCCACTTT
TRBD1	TRBJ1-2	medium-sized	TRBV30	CAWSLDRNYGYTF	TGTGCCTGGAGTCTGGACAGGAACTATGGCTACACCTTC
.	TRBJ2-7	medium-sized	TRBV6-6	CASSYSKLPGGRAYEQYF	TGTGCCAGCAGTTACTCGAAACTCCCGGGGGGCCGAGCCTACGAGCAGTACTTC
.	TRBJ1-3	medium-sized	TRBV6-6	CASSLQGGSSGNTIYF	TGTGCCAGCAGTTTACAGGGCGGGAGCTCTGGAAACACCATATATTTT
.	TRBJ1-2	few	TRBV5-1	CASSYNPGTSSYGYTF	TGCGCCAGCAGCTACAACCCCGGGACGTCGTCCTATGGCTACACCTTC
TRBD2	TRBJ2-5	few	TRBV20-1	CSATPPGRDWETQYF	TGCAGTGCTACCCCCCCGGGGAGGGATTGGGAGACCCAGTACTTC
TRBD1	TRBJ1-1	medium-sized	TRBV18	CASSVGQGRNTEAFF	TGTGCCAGCTCAGTGGGACAGGGGCGAAACACTGAAGCTTTCTTT
TRBD2	TRBJ2-7	medium-sized	TRBV19	CASSIRRGAAYEQYF	TGTGCCAGTAGTATAAGGCGGGGGGCGGCCTACGAGCAGTACTTC
.	TRBJ1-1	.	TRBV2	CASSQQGQGLSEAFF	TGTGCCAGCAGCCAACAAGGTCAGGGCCTTTCTGAAGCTTTCTTT
.	TRBJ1-3	large	TRBV7-2	CASSSRGENTIYF	TGTGCCAGCAGCTCCAGGGGTGAAAACACCATATATTTT
.	TRBJ1-4	few	TRBV5-1	CASSLDRDVNPEKLFF	TGCGCCAGCAGCTTGGACAGGGACGTAAACCCCGAAAAACTGTTTTTT
.	TRBJ2-3	few	TRBV20-1	CSAADYRTDTQYF	TGCAGTGCTGCCGACTACCGCACAGATACGCAGTATTTT
.	TRBJ2-1	medium-sized	TRBV27	CASSFWPRLQDKREQFF	TGTGCCAGCAGCTTTTGGCCCCGCCTACAAGACAAGCGCGAGCAGTTCTTC
.	TRBJ1-6	.	TRBV3-1	CASSLQGPLHF	TGTGCCAGCAGCCTACAGGGACCCCTCCACTTT
.	TRBJ2-6	many	TRBV19	CASSSWGTGAGANVLTF	TGTGCCAGTAGTAGTTGGGGAACGGGAGCTGGGGCCAACGTCCTGACTTTC
TRBD1	TRBJ1-2	few	TRBV11-2	CASSSGTGVQYGYTF	TGTGCCAGCAGCTCAGGGACAGGCGTGCAGTATGGCTACACCTTC
TRBD2	TRBJ2-5	.	TRBV4-1	CASSHVMKGLAGGVKETQYF	TGCGCCAGCAGCCATGTAATGAAGGGACTAGCGGGGGGGGTGAAAGAGACCCAGTACTTC
.	TRBJ1-2	medium-sized	TRBV27	CASSPGAGRGYTF	TGTGCCAGCAGTCCAGGAGCAGGGCGCGGCTACACCTTC
.	TRBJ1-2	large	TRBV6-1	CASSPIGSIGGYTF	TGTGCCAGCAGTCCTATTGGGTCCATCGGAGGCTACACCTTC
.	TRBJ1-5	many	TRBV2	CASTYTGNQPQHF	TGTGCCAGCACCTATACGGGAAATCAGCCCCAGCATTTT
TRBD1	TRBJ2-1	medium-sized	TRBV10-3	CAISVTGGILEQFF	TGTGCCATCAGTGTGACAGGGGGGATCCTTGAGCAGTTCTTC
TRBD2	TRBJ2-1	few	TRBV19	CASSISGGGYNEQFF	TGTGCCAGTAGTATAAGCGGGGGGGGATACAATGAGCAGTTCTTC
.	TRBJ2-7	medium-sized	TRBV6-5	CASSPSTGGYEQYF	TGTGCCAGCAGTCCCTCGACAGGTGGCTACGAGCAGTACTTC
TRBD1	TRBJ2-2	many	TRBV20-1	CSAKPGTGTGELFF	TGCAGTGCTAAACCCGGGACAGGGACCGGGGAGCTGTTTTTT
TRBD1	TRBJ2-3	medium-sized	TRBV29-1	CSLRQGGPDTQYF	TGCAGCCTGCGACAGGGGGGGCCAGATACGCAGTATTTT
TRBD2	TRBJ2-1	medium-sized	TRBV5-4	CASSGGTSGESEQFF	TGTGCCAGCAGCGGCGGGACTAGCGGGGAAAGTGAGCAGTTCTTC
TRBD1	TRBJ2-3	.	TRBV7-3	CASSIGTGARITQYF	TGTGCCAGCAGCATCGGGACAGGGGCTCGGATCACGCAGTATTTT
.	TRBJ1-1	medium-sized	TRBV7-9	CASSFRANTEAFF	TGTGCCAGCAGTTTCAGGGCGAACACTGAAGCTTTCTTT
.	TRBJ1-6	medium-sized	TRBV19	CASSPRTAAIYNSPLHF	TGTGCCAGTAGTCCCCGGACAGCAGCTATTTATAATTCACCCCTCCACTTT
.	TRBJ1-5	medium-sized	TRBV28	CASSLLGQPQHF	TGTGCCAGCAGTTTATTAGGGCAGCCCCAGCATTTT
.	TRBJ1-2	large	TRBV15	CATSRDYAVEYGYTF	TGTGCCACCAGCAGAGATTATGCGGTGGAGTATGGCTACACCTTC
.	TRBJ2-7	medium-sized	TRBV28	CASSLGEGENSYEQYF	TGTGCCAGCAGTTTAGGAGAGGGGGAAAACTCCTACGAGCAGTACTTC